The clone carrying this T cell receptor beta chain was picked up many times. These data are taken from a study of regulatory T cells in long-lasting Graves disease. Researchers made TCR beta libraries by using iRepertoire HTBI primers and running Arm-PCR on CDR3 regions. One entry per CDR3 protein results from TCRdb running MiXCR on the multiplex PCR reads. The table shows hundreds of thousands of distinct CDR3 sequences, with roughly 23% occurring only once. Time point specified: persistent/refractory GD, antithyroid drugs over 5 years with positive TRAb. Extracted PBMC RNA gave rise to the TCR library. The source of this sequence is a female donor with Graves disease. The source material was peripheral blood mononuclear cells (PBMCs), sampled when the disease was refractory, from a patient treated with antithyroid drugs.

The CDR3 DNA reads as TGCAGCGTTGCGAAAGGAGAGAGTAGGGAGCAGTACTTC. This sequence encodes CSVAKGESREQYF. The chain recombines TRBV29-1 with TRBJ2-7; D not certain. The CDR3 contains 13 residues. Per germline, CDR1 SQVTM and CDR2 ANQGSEA. V was cut by 4 bases and J by 7 bases, with 17 bases left in between.